These T cell receptor beta chains were read from a single sample in a study of blood T cell repertoires in COVID-19. Sequenced by immunoSEQ multiplex PCR; TCRdb stores in-frame clones only, minus some. The top ten clones hold over 0.95% of a sample with 160,000 or so clones, roughly 84% of them seen once. Sequencing was carried out using PBMCs or T cells enriched from blood (not recorded which). Source of these receptors: a human donor with acute COVID-19. The donor label of this sample is uncertain. CDR3s include the opening cysteine and the closing phenylalanine or tryptophan. D genes are given only for firm matches. Clone size is shown for a subset of rows, as once, few, many or a class of expanded clone.

abundance	d_gene	j_gene	v_gene	CDR3aa	CDR3nt
-	TRBD1	TRBJ2-3	TRBV2	CASRVRWTGVNTDTQYF	TGTGCCAGCAGGGTCAGATGGACAGGGGTTAACACAGATACGCAGTATTTT
-	TRBD1	TRBJ1-6	TRBV9	CASSTRTGTDNSPLHF	TGTGCCAGCAGCACCAGGACCGGGACAGATAATTCACCCCTCCACTTT
-	TRBD2	TRBJ2-7	TRBV7-2	CASSPGGLNPHEQYF	TGTGCCAGCAGCCCGGGGGGACTAAACCCTCACGAGCAGTACTTC
few	-	TRBJ1-1	TRBV4-1	CASSQEEGNTEAFF	TGCGCCAGCAGCCAAGAGGAGGGTAACACTGAAGCTTTCTTT
-	TRBD1	TRBJ1-2	TRBV6-2/TRBV6-3	CASSPPGGPCTF	TGTGCCAGCAGTCCCCCAGGGGGCCCTTGCACCTTC
-	TRBD1	TRBJ2-7	TRBV9	CASSVGAGGSYEQYF	TGTGCCAGCAGCGTAGGAGCAGGGGGCTCCTACGAGCAGTACTTC
-	TRBD1	TRBJ1-4	TRBV10-3	CAISDGQGPWELFF	TGTGCCATCAGTGACGGACAGGGACCGTGGGAACTGTTTTTT
-	-	TRBJ2-1	TRBV5-6	CASSNLRSSSYNEQFF	TGTGCCAGCTCCAACTTGCGATCTAGCTCCTACAATGAGCAGTTCTTC
-	TRBD1	TRBJ1-5	TRBV19	CASSIGRQGSNQPQHF	TGTGCCAGTAGTATAGGGCGACAGGGTAGCAATCAGCCCCAGCATTTT
-	-	TRBJ1-5	TRBV4-1	CASSQGTGNQPQHF	TGCGCCAGCAGCCAAGGGACGGGGAATCAGCCCCAGCATTTT
-	TRBD2	TRBJ2-3	TRBV24-1	CATSSSLAGITDTQYF	TGTGCCACCAGTTCCTCACTAGCGGGGATCACAGATACGCAGTATTTT
-	TRBD1	TRBJ1-1	TRBV12-3/TRBV12-4	CASSLKGASEAFF	TGTGCCAGCAGTTTAAAGGGGGCCTCTGAAGCTTTCTTT
once	TRBD2	TRBJ2-1	TRBV4-1	CASSQDRVAGGIEQFF	TGCGCCAGCAGCCAAGATCGAGTAGCGGGGGGGATTGAGCAGTTCTTC
-	TRBD1	TRBJ1-1	TRBV7-8	CASSFRRGRRAFF	TGTGCCAGCAGCTTCCGGAGGGGGCGAAGGGCTTTCTTT
once	TRBD2	TRBJ2-7	TRBV28	CASSLAGGPYEQYF	TGTGCCAGCAGTTTAGCGGGGGGCCCCTACGAGCAGTACTTC
-	-	TRBJ2-7	TRBV19	CASSMGLEQYF	TGTGCCAGTAGTATGGGGCTAGAGCAGTACTTC
-	-	TRBJ2-2	TRBV4-1	CASSQDPARSYTGELFF	TGCGCCAGCAGCCAAGATCCTGCTAGGAGTTACACCGGGGAGCTGTTTTTT
-	-	TRBJ2-7	TRBV6-2/TRBV6-3	CASSSYRTPRGEQYF	TGTGCCAGCAGTTCGTACAGGACCCCGCGGGGCGAGCAGTACTTC
-	-	TRBJ1-2	TRBV9	CASSPAERILGGYTF	TGTGCCAGCAGCCCGGCCGAGAGGATTTTAGGAGGCTACACCTTC
-	-	TRBJ2-1	TRBV6-1	CASSEAPESYNEQFF	TGTGCCAGCAGTGAAGCACCGGAGAGCTACAATGAGCAGTTCTTC
-	-	TRBJ2-1	TRBV11-2	CASRSRGLGNEQFF	TGTGCCAGCAGGTCGAGGGGGTTGGGGAATGAGCAGTTCTTC
-	-	TRBJ2-1	TRBV7-9	CASRRGLNPKGYNEQFF	TGTGCCAGCAGGCGGGGCTTAAATCCCAAAGGTTACAATGAGCAGTTCTTC
-	-	TRBJ1-2	TRBV25-1	CASSDPTAGYEVYGYTF	TGTGCCAGCAGTGACCCAACCGCAGGGTACGAAGTATATGGCTACACCTTC
-	-	TRBJ2-7	TRBV2	CASSDPGNEQYF	TGTGCCAGCAGTGACCCAGGGAACGAGCAGTACTTC
-	-	TRBJ1-3	TRBV7-9	CASAGAAPSGNTIYF	TGTGCCAGCGCTGGGGCAGCACCCTCTGGAAACACCATATATTTT
-	-	TRBJ1-1	TRBV2	CASIGQGTESTEAFF	TGTGCCAGCATAGGGCAGGGAACGGAAAGCACTGAAGCTTTCTTT
-	TRBD1	TRBJ2-1	TRBV11-1	CASSSTGTGSYNEQFF	TGTGCCAGCAGCTCTACCGGGACAGGAAGCTACAATGAGCAGTTCTTC
-	-	TRBJ1-6	TRBV5-4	CASTHGGSSPLHF	TGTGCCAGCACCCACGGGGGGAGTTCACCCCTCCACTTT
-	-	TRBJ2-3	TRBV25-1	CASSRATDTQYF	TGTGCCAGCAGTAGAGCCACAGATACGCAGTATTTT
once	TRBD1	TRBJ1-5	TRBV5-4	CASSLGQGVNQPQHF	TGTGCCAGCAGCTTGGGACAGGGCGTCAATCAGCCCCAGCATTTT
-	-	TRBJ2-7	TRBV30	CAWSGGHSYEQYF	TGTGCCTGGAGTGGAGGTCATTCCTACGAGCAGTACTTC